The clone carrying this TCR beta chain was counted between two and nine times. The CDR3 sequence is 14 residues long. The germline V gene has CDR1 SGHTA and CDR2 FQGNSA. The ends were cut back, 0 bases at V and 4 bases at J, with 7 bases in the middle. One entry per CDR3 protein results from TCRdb running MiXCR on the RT-PCR reads. The sample lists approximately 500,000 distinct CDR3 sequences, roughly 25% occurring once. This sample stems from a study of response to subunit inactivated influenza vaccine. This sample was also put to use in a study of T cells expressing NK-cell markers. Per that study: UMI-tagged 5'RACE template switching yielded the TCR beta cDNA.

The TCR comes from a man between 50 and 59 years old who received an inactivated influenza vaccine. V gene TRBV7-2 combines with J gene TRBJ2-1; D is ambiguous. The sample here was CD4+ T cells sorted from PBMCs, taken 11 to 12 days after vaccination. Here the CDR3 reads CASSLASSYNEQFF. The CDR3 DNA reads TGTGCCAGCAGCTTAGCGAGCAGTTACAATGAGCAGTTCTTC. Based on the CDR3 plus reference TRBV7-2 and TRBJ2-1, the full variable domain is GAGVSQSPSNKVTEKGKDVELRCDPISGHTALYWYRQSLGQGLEFLIYFQGNSAPDKSGLPSDRFSAERTGGSVSTLTIQRTQQEDSAVYLCASSLASSYNEQFFGPGTRLTVL.